Given below is one T cell receptor beta chain in context. Its antigen remains unidentified. Sequence at one end of the junction differs from germline and may be a read error. Each collaborating institution followed its own protocols to collect whole blood in K2EDTA tubes. For TCRbeta analysis, collaborators shipped samples in one of three forms: frozen whole blood, isolated PBMCs, or DNA extracted from either of those sample types. Measured from the cysteine to the phenylalanine, the CDR3 is 15 residues long. Of the read, only the CDR3 DNA is kept; its 45 bases are in frame from base 1. The germline V gene provides CDR1 SGHRS and CDR2 YFSETQ. TCRbeta CDR3 regions were amplified from genomic DNA using the immunoSEQ Assay, a bias-controlled multiplex PCR. The paper's data handling went like this. Within the assay, amplification of reference gene primers was used to estimate how many nucleated cells each sample contained. To quantify the absolute abundance of each unique TCRbeta CDR3 rearrangement, sequence reads were collapsed and filtered. For each sample, productive Simpson clonality was calculated as the square root of Simpson's diversity index over productive rearrangements. The table was pulled from immuneACCESS by TCRdb, which kept in-frame rearrangements only. Such tables lose some clones; where checked, under half of the loss comes from unresolved V genes, and the rest has no known cause. That table furnishes V, J and clone size, whereas the DNA furnished D and trimming. The sample table lists approximately 50,000 clones, roughly 91% of them with a count of one. The ten top clones hold 7.8% of the sample.

These data are taken from a study of blood T cell repertoires in COVID-19 (TCRdb year 2020). Regarding the study in general: Samples from collaborators originated in the United States, Italy and Spain and spanned both the acute and convalescent phases of COVID-19. The prospective study material was composed of cDNA or gDNA derived from T cells, B-cell-depleted T cells, or PBMCs. The dataset comprised deeply sampled blood TCRbeta repertoires from subjects exposed to, actively infected with, or recovered from COVID-19. The repertoires were released in a freely available public database intended as a resource for research on the immune response to SARS-CoV-2. The samples were drawn from two sources: the first 160 participants of the ongoing ImmuneRACE study, and some 1,300 subjects contributed by 6 global collaborators. The sample metadata nearly always contained a de-identified subject ID, COVID-19 status, age in years and sex. Where available, HLA class I and class II types were obtained from metadata supplied by the sample provider rather than from assay-based typing.

Broader findings and caveats from the paper: The amount of clinical and demographic metadata varied by source and participant and was provided uncurated.

In this chain, TRBV5-1 is recombined with TRBJ2-7; TRBD2 aligns with 11 central bases. The sequence was collected from a man aged 50 or older with active COVID-19. The material sequenced was peripheral blood. The CDR3 region reads CASSDNLASGRPRDF. The DNA reads as follows: TGCGCCAGCAGCGACAACCTGGCTAGCGGGAGGCCCCGGGACTTC. The CDR3 plus the reference TRBV5-1 and TRBJ2-7 genes for the other parts give the full variable domain: KAGVTQTPRYLIKTRGQQVTLSCSPISGHRSVSWYQQTPGQGLQFLFEYFSETQRNKGNFPGRFSGRQFSNSRSEMNVSTLELGDSALYLCASSDNLASGRPRDFGPGTRLTVT.